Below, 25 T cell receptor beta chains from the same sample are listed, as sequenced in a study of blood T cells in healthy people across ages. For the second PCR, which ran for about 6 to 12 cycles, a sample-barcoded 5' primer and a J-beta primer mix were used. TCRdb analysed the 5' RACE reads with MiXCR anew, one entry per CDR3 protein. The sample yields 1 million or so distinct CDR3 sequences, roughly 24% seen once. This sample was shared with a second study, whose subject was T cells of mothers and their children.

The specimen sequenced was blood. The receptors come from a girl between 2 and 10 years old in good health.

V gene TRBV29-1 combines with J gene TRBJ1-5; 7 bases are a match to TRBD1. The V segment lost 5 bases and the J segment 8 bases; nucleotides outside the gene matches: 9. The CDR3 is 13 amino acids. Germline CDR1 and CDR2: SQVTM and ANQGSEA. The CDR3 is CSVQDGQDEPQHF. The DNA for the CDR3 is TGCAGCGTTCAGGATGGACAGGATGAGCCCCAGCATTTT.

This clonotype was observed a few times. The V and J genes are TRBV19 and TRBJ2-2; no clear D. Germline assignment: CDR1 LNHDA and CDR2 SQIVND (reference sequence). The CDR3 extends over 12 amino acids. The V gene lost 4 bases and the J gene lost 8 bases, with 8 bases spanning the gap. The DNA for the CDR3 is TGTGCCAGTAGTACCCCCCTTGGGGAGCTGTTTTTT. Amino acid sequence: CASSTPLGELFF.

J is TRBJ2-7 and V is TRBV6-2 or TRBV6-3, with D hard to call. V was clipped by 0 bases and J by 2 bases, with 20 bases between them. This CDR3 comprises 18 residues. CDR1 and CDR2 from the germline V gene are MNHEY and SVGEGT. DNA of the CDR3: TGTGCCAGCAGTTACTCGAAATGGCCAGGCACAAAAACCTACGAGCAGTACTTC. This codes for CASSYSKWPGTKTYEQYF.

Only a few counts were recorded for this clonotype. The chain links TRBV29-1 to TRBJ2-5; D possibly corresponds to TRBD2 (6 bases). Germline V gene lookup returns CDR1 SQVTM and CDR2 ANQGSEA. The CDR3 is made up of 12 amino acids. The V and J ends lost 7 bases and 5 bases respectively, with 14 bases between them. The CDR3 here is CSAQGLPETQYF. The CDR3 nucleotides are TGCAGCGCCCAGGGACTGCCGGAGACCCAGTACTTC. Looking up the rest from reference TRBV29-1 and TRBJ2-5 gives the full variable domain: SAVISQKPSRDICQRGTSLTIQCQVDSQVTMMFWYRQQPGQSLTLIATANQGSEATYESGFVIDKFPISRPNLTFSTLTVSNMSPEDSSIYLCSAQGLPETQYFGPGTRLLVL.

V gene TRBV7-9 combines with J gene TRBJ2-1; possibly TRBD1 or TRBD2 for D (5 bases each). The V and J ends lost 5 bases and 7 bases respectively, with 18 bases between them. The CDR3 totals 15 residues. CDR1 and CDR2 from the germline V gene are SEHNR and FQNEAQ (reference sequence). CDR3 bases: TGTGCCAGCAGCCACTCGGGACCCCCGTTTAATGAGCAGTTCTTC. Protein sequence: CASSHSGPPFNEQFF.

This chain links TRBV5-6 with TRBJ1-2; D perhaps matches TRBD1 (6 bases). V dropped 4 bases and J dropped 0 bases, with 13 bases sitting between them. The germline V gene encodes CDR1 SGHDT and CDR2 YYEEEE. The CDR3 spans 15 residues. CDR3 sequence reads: CASSPGQKTNYGYTF. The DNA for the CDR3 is TGTGCCAGCAGCCCTGGACAGAAGACTAACTATGGCTACACCTTC.

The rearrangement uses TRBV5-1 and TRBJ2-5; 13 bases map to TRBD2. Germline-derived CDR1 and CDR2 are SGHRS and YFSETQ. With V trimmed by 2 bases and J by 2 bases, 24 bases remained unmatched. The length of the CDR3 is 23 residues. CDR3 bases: TGCGCCAGCAGCTTCTCCCAGGCCACGCGAACTAGCGGGAGGGAAGACCGACAAGAGACCCAGTACTTC. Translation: CASSFSQATRTSGREDRQETQYF.

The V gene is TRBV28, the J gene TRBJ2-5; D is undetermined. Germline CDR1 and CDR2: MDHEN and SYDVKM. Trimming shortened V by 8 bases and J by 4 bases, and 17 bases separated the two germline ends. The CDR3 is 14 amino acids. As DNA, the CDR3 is TGTGCCAGCGGCTCACCTCTCAAGGGAGAGACCCAGTACTTC. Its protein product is CASGSPLKGETQYF.

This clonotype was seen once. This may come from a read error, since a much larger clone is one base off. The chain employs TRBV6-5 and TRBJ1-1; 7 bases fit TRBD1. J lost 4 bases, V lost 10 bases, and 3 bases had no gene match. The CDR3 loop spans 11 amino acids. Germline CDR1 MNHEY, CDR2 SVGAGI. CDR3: CAIRGGTEAFF. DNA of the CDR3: TGTGCCATCAGGGGGGGCACTGAAGCTTTCTTT.

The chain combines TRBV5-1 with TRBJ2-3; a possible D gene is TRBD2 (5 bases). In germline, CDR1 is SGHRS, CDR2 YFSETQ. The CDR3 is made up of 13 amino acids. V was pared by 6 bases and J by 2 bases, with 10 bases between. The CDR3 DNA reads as TGCGCCAGCATGAGGACTGACACAGATACGCAGTATTTT. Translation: CASMRTDTDTQYF.

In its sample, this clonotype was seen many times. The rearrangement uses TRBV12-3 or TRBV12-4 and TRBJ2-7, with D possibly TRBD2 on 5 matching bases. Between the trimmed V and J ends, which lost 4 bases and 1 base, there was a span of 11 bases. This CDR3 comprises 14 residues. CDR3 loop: CASSSPPGSYEQYF. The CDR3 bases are TGTGCCAGCAGTTCCCCCCCGGGGTCCTACGAGCAGTACTTC.

CDR3 region: CASSLFVREVSTDTQYF. The CDR3 bases are TGCGCCAGCAGCCTGTTCGTCAGGGAAGTGAGCACAGATACGCAGTATTTT. The chain carries TRBV5-1 and TRBJ2-3; a weak D match, TRBD1 (5 bases). Per the germline V gene, CDR1 is SGHRS and CDR2 is YFSETQ. Trimming pared 4 bases from V and 0 bases from J, leaving 18 bases between. This CDR3 is 17 amino acids long.

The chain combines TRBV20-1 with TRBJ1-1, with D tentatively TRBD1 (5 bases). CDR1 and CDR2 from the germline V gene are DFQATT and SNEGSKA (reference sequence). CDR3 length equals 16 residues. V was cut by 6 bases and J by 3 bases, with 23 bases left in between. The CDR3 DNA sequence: TGCAGTGCCCAAGACAGCGCCCACGTGTTGGACACTGAAGCTTTCTTT. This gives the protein CSAQDSAHVLDTEAFF.

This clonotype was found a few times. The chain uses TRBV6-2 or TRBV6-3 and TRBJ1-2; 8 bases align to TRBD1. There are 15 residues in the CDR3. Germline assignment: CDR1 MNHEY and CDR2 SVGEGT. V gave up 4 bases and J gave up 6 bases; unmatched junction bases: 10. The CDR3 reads CASSSRTGKYHGYTF. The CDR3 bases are TGTGCCAGCAGTTCCCGGACAGGGAAGTACCATGGCTACACCTTC.

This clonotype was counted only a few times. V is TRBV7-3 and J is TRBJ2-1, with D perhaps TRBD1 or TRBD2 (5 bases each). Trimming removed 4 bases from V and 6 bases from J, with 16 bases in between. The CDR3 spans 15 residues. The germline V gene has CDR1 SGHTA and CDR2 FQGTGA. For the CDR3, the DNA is TGTGCCAGCAGCTCCACCGGGACCATAGGCAATGAGCAGTTCTTC. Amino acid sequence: CASSSTGTIGNEQFF.

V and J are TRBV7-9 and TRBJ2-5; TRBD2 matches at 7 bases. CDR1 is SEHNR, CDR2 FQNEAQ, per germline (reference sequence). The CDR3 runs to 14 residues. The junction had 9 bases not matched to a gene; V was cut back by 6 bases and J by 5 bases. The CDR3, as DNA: TGTGCCAGCAGGCTAGCGGCAAACGGGGAGACCCAGTACTTC. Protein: CASRLAANGETQYF.

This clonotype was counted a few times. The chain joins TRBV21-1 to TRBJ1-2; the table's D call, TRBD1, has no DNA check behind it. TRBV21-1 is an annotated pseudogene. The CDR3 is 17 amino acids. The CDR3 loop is CASSKGKRLTGGRSNTF. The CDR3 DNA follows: TGTGCCAGCAGCAAAGGGAAAAGGTTGACAGGGGGCAGATCGAACACCTTC.

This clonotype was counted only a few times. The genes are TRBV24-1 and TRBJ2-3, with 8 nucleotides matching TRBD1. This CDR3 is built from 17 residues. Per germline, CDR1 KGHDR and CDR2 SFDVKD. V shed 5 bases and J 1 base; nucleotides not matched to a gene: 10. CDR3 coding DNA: TGTGCCACCAGTGTCCGAGTGGACAGGGTGGGCACAGATACGCAGTATTTT. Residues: CATSVRVDRVGTDTQYF.

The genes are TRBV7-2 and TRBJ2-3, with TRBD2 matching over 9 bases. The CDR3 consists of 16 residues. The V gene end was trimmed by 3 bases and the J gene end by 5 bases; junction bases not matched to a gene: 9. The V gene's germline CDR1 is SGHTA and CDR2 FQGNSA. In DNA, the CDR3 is TGTGCCAGCAGCTTGGAAGGGACTAGCCTCGGAGATACGCAGTATTTT. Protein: CASSLEGTSLGDTQYF.

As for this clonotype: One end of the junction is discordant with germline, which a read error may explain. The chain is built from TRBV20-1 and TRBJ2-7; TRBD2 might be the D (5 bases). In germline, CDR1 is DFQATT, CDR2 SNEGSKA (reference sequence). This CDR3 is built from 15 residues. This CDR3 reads CSARDIGPGGYEQCF. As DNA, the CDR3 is TGCAGTGCTAGAGATATCGGCCCCGGAGGCTACGAGCAGTGCTTC.

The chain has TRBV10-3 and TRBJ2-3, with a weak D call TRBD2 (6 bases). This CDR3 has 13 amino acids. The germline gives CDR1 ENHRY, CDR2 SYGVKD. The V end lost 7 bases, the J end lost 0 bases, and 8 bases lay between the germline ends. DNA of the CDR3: TGTGCCATCATGAGCGGGAGCACAGATACGCAGTATTTT. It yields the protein CAIMSGSTDTQYF.

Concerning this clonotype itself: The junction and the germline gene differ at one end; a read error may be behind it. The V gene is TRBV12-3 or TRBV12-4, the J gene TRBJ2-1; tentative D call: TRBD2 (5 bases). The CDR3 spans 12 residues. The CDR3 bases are TGTGCCAGCAGTTTAAGCGAGGGTAAGCAGCTCTTC. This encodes CASSLSEGKQLF.

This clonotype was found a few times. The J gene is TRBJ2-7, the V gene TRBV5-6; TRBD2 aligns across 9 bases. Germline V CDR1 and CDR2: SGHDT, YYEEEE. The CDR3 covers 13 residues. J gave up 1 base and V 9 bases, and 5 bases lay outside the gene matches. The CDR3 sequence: CATTSGPSYEQYF. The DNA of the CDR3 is TGTGCCACAACTAGCGGGCCTTCCTACGAGCAGTACTTC.

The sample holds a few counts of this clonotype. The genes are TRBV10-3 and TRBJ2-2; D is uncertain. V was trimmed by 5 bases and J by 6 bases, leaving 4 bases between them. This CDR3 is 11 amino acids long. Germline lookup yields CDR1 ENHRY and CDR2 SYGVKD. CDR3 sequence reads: CAISISGELFF. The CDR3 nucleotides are TGTGCCATCAGTATATCCGGGGAGCTGTTTTTT.

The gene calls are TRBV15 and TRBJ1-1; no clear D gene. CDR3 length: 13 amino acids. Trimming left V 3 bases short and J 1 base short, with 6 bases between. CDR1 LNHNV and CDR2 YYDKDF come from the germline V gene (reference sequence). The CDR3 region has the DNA TGTGCCACCAGCAGTATGGGGAACACTGAAGCTTTCTTT. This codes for CATSSMGNTEAFF.